The clone carrying this T cell receptor beta chain has more than one count but fewer than ten. Next came a second PCR, run for about 6 to 12 cycles, which used a sample-barcoded 5' primer along with a J-beta primer mix. Researchers report that a template-switch adaptor with 12 random nucleotides tagged each cDNA molecule. MiXCR, applied by TCRdb to the 5' RACE reads, yields one record per CDR3 protein. This table holds about 510,000 distinct CDR3 sequences, around a quarter found once. The donors, healthy Caucasians from Russia, were aged roughly 6 to 95. These data are taken from a study of blood T cells in healthy people across ages. Germline CDR1 reads LGHNA; CDR2 reads YSLEER. The V end was cut by 2 bases, the J end by 0 bases, with 7 bases between. The CDR3 is 14 residues long. This sample was shared with a second study, whose subject was T cells of mothers and their children. Per that paper: Detection yielded no persistent microchimeric T cell clones.

The origin of this receptor is a boy aged 2-9 years in good health. Sequenced material: blood. This rearrangement joins TRBV4-3 to TRBJ1-1; unclear D gene. The CDR3 spells CASSQQLLNTEAFF. CDR3 DNA sequence: TGCGCCAGCAGCCAACAGCTATTGAACACTGAAGCTTTCTTT.